The 5 T cell receptor beta chains below all came from one sample that was sequenced in a study of blood T cell repertoires in COVID-19. Some clones are missing from TCRdb's copy, which holds only in-frame ones; the method was immunoSEQ multiplex PCR. Of roughly 190,000 clones in the sample, more than 70% were seen once. Sequencing used peripheral blood. These receptors all stem from a woman aged 40 to 50 who had recovered from COVID-19.

In its sample, this clone was seen a few times. The chain employs TRBV4-2 and TRBJ2-7, with D maybe TRBD2 (6 bases). The CDR3 covers 15 residues. Trimming left V 0 bases short and J 2 bases short, with 11 bases between. CDR1 is LGHNA and CDR2 is YNFKEQ in the germline V gene. The CDR3: CASSQDPSAPYEQYF. The CDR3 DNA follows: TGTGCCAGCAGCCAAGATCCTAGCGCTCCCTACGAGCAGTACTTC.

The rearrangement links TRBV4-1 to TRBJ1-4; 10 nucleotides line up with TRBD1. CDR3 size: 18 residues. Germline CDR1 and CDR2: MGHRA and YSYEKL. J was trimmed by 8 bases and V by 0 bases; bases with no gene match: 12. The CDR3 reads CASSQDPPDRGQREKLFF. CDR3 DNA: TGCGCCAGCAGCCAAGATCCCCCCGACAGGGGGCAGAGAGAAAAACTGTTTTTT.

The chain carries TRBV24-1 and TRBJ1-3; perhaps TRBD1 as D (6 bases). With 10 bases removed from V and 4 bases from J, the gap between germline ends came to 10 bases. The CDR3 is 12 amino acids. The germline V gene has CDR1 KGHDR and CDR2 SFDVKD. CDR3 bases: TGTGCCACTTCGGACAGAGGAAACACCATATATTTT. Translated: CATSDRGNTIYF.

The chain joins TRBV20-1 to TRBJ1-1; 7 bases are shared with TRBD1. Germline CDR1 and CDR2: DFQATT and SNEGSKA (reference sequence). V was pared by 3 bases and J by 11 bases, with 12 bases of the junction left unmatched. The CDR3 is 13 amino acids. In DNA, the CDR3 is TGCAGTGCTAGTTCTGGGGACAGTCTGATGGCTTTCTTT. Translating it yields CSASSGDSLMAFF.

The rearrangement joins TRBV27 to TRBJ1-3, with 9 bases identical to TRBD1. The germline V gene encodes CDR1 MNHEY and CDR2 SMNVEV (reference sequence). Trimming removed 5 bases from V and 4 bases from J; junction bases left unmatched: 12. The length of the CDR3 is 17 residues. The CDR3 here is CASSPYRTGVIGNTIYF. CDR3 DNA sequence: TGTGCCAGCAGTCCCTACCGGACAGGGGTGATAGGAAACACCATATATTTT.